This TCR beta chain was found in a study of human T cells and chemical hapten exposure. Across the whole study: Small pooled library volume differences chiefly drove per-sample TCR yield variation. Overall study results and limits: The number of TCRs over 1 in 1000 frequency stayed unchanged after DPC.

RNA extraction used unfractionated whole blood as the source of total RNA. This clonotype was seen ten or more times. Its antigen remains unknown. Unique molecular identifiers were affixed to discrete cDNA molecules within the library. Original processing methods: Sampled TCR counts reached a median of approximately 94,000 per sample, with values ranging from 23,224 to 690,600. TCRdb itself ran the 5' RACE reads through MiXCR, one entry per CDR3 protein. TCRdb, not the original authors, processed these V and J calls. The sample comprises 150,000 or so distinct CDR3 sequences, around 4% of which are singletons, and around 1.5% rests with the top ten. This receptor was identified in a female donor in good health.

CDR3 nucleotides: TGTGCCAGCACCGGGACAGGGGGCTCGAAATCACCCCTCCACTTT. The encoded protein is CASTGTGGSKSPLHF. J is TRBJ1-6 and V is TRBV6-5; 12 bases are a match to TRBD1. The ends lost 7 bases at V and 10 bases at J; junction bases unmatched: 8. The CDR3 extends over 15 amino acids. Germline CDR1 reads MNHEY; CDR2 reads SVGAGI.